This T cell receptor beta chain emerged from a study of T-cell reconstitution after alpha-beta-depleted transplantation in children. Unique molecular identifiers tagged the TCRbeta library. MiXCR was run by TCRdb on the PCR reads, yielding one entry per CDR3 protein. The sample includes 330,000 or so distinct CDR3 sequences, approximately 10% of them seen just once. The germline gives CDR1 LGHNA, CDR2 YSLEER. The CDR3 length is 16 residues. V shed 0 bases and J shed 0 bases, with 12 bases lying between them. This clonotype was counted many times. The specimen comprised PBMCs from the stem cell graft donor, sampled from the stem cell graft. This TCR was recovered from a human donor who donated a stem cell graft to a child with acute lymphoblastic leukemia. This chain joins TRBV4-3 and TRBJ2-7; unclear D gene. CDR3 loop: CASSQDTTPSSYEQYF. CDR3 coding DNA: TGCGCCAGCAGCCAAGATACCACTCCGAGCTCCTACGAGCAGTACTTC.